This is a list of T cell receptor beta chains from one sample in a study of shared clonotypes between healthy human individuals. Clones were sequenced by immunoSEQ multiplex PCR, and TCRdb holds only the in-frame ones, with some missing. Of about half a million clones detected, more than 65% appear once; the ten largest clones hold roughly 13%. Sequenced: PBMCs. These receptors all stem from a woman aged 35 to 49 in good health. Some clones in this sample may be carry-over from other donors' samples. Each CDR3 is given with its conserved first and last residue. The order of the fields is clone size, V gene, J gene, D gene, CDR3 DNA, CDR3 protein. D genes are given only for firm matches. Size values are once, few and many counts, or a class for expanded clones, and some rows have none.

abundance: -; v_gene: TRBV4-2; j_gene: TRBJ2-1; d_gene: -; CDR3nt: TGTGCCAGCAGCCAAGATACGAATGAGCAGTTCTTC; CDR3aa: CASSQDTNEQFF
abundance: -; v_gene: TRBV28; j_gene: TRBJ2-5; d_gene: TRBD2; CDR3nt: TGTGCCAGCAGAGAGGGACTAGCGGGAGGGTGGGGGGAGACCCAGTACTTC; CDR3aa: CASREGLAGGWGETQYF
abundance: -; v_gene: TRBV14; j_gene: TRBJ2-5; d_gene: TRBD1; CDR3nt: TGTGCCAGCAGCCCTTGGACAGGGGTTGGGGAGACCCAGTACTTC; CDR3aa: CASSPWTGVGETQYF
abundance: -; v_gene: TRBV11-2; j_gene: TRBJ2-5; d_gene: -; CDR3nt: TGTGCCAGCAGCCCCCTCTCCGGACGGAGCATAGAGACCCAGTACTTC; CDR3aa: CASSPLSGRSIETQYF
abundance: -; v_gene: TRBV18; j_gene: TRBJ2-1; d_gene: TRBD2; CDR3nt: TGTGCCAGCTCACCTTCCGGGAGGTCCCTATGGGAGCAGTTCTTC; CDR3aa: CASSPSGRSLWEQFF
abundance: -; v_gene: TRBV9; j_gene: TRBJ2-7; d_gene: TRBD2; CDR3nt: TGTGCCAGCAGCCGTGAACTAGCGGGAGGGCAAGACGAGCAGTACTTC; CDR3aa: CASSRELAGGQDEQYF
abundance: -; v_gene: TRBV5-4; j_gene: TRBJ2-2; d_gene: -; CDR3nt: TGTGCCAGCTCGCCTTACTCGAACACCGGGGAGCTGTTTTTT; CDR3aa: CASSPYSNTGELFF
abundance: -; v_gene: TRBV6-4; j_gene: TRBJ1-5; d_gene: TRBD1; CDR3nt: TGTGCCAGCAGTGAGTTTGTATACAGGGGGTTTGATCAGCCCCAGCATTTT; CDR3aa: CASSEFVYRGFDQPQHF
abundance: -; v_gene: TRBV15; j_gene: TRBJ2-3; d_gene: -; CDR3nt: TGTGCCACCAGCAGAGACACGGACGGGGCAGATACGCAGTATTTT; CDR3aa: CATSRDTDGADTQYF
abundance: many; v_gene: TRBV5-6; j_gene: TRBJ2-1; d_gene: -; CDR3nt: TGTGCCAGCAGCCTCAACTTAGCGGCCTCCTACAATGAGCAGTTCTTC; CDR3aa: CASSLNLAASYNEQFF
abundance: -; v_gene: TRBV7-8; j_gene: TRBJ1-1; d_gene: TRBD1; CDR3nt: TGTGCCAGCAGCTTAGCAGGGGGCTGGGGAGCTTTCTTT; CDR3aa: CASSLAGGWGAFF
abundance: -; v_gene: TRBV15; j_gene: TRBJ2-1; d_gene: TRBD2; CDR3nt: TGTGCCACCAGCAGGCACCTAGCGGGAGGGCGAAACAATGAGCAGTTCTTC; CDR3aa: CATSRHLAGGRNNEQFF
abundance: -; v_gene: TRBV7-9; j_gene: TRBJ1-2; d_gene: -; CDR3nt: TGTGCCAGCAGCCCTGAGGACAGAGGCTACACCTTC; CDR3aa: CASSPEDRGYTF
abundance: -; v_gene: TRBV30; j_gene: TRBJ1-5; d_gene: -; CDR3nt: TGTGCCTGGAGTGTTAGTATTAGCAATCAGCCCCAGCATTTT; CDR3aa: CAWSVSISNQPQHF
abundance: -; v_gene: TRBV7-8; j_gene: TRBJ2-3; d_gene: TRBD2; CDR3nt: TGTGCCAGCAGTACCCCCAGAGGTGGCGGGAGGGCCAGGGATACGCAGTATTTT; CDR3aa: CASSTPRGGGRARDTQYF
abundance: -; v_gene: TRBV5-1; j_gene: TRBJ2-1; d_gene: -; CDR3nt: TGCGCCAGCTCCCCCCTCGGTAGCAACAATGAGCAGTTCTTC; CDR3aa: CASSPLGSNNEQFF
abundance: many; v_gene: TRBV7-2; j_gene: TRBJ2-5; d_gene: -; CDR3nt: TGTGCCAGCAGCTTAAACAATCCTCGTACCGCACAAGAGACCCAGTACTTC; CDR3aa: CASSLNNPRTAQETQYF
abundance: -; v_gene: TRBV29-1; j_gene: TRBJ2-2; d_gene: -; CDR3nt: TGCAGCGTTGAAGATGGCCCAGCTAGGGCCGGGGAGCTGTTTTTT; CDR3aa: CSVEDGPARAGELFF
abundance: -; v_gene: TRBV4-3; j_gene: TRBJ2-1; d_gene: -; CDR3nt: TGCGCCAGCAGCCAAGACAGGTCGGGGTATGGGGGCTACAATGAGCAGTTCTTC; CDR3aa: CASSQDRSGYGGYNEQFF
abundance: -; v_gene: TRBV5-1; j_gene: TRBJ2-6; d_gene: TRBD1; CDR3nt: TGCGCCAGCAGCATCGGGACAGGGGCTGGGGCCAACGTCCTGACTTTC; CDR3aa: CASSIGTGAGANVLTF
abundance: -; v_gene: TRBV10-2; j_gene: TRBJ2-7; d_gene: -; CDR3nt: TGCGCCAGCAGTGAGACATCCCTAGGGGAGCAGTACTTC; CDR3aa: CASSETSLGEQYF
abundance: -; v_gene: TRBV28; j_gene: TRBJ2-1; d_gene: -; CDR3nt: TGTGCCAGCAGTTTAGCCCTTCCCCCTGCTGAGCAGTTCTTC; CDR3aa: CASSLALPPAEQFF
abundance: once; v_gene: TRBV4-2; j_gene: TRBJ2-5; d_gene: -; CDR3nt: TGTGCCGGCAGCCAAACCTCCGAAGAGACCCAGTACTTC; CDR3aa: CAGSQTSEETQYF
abundance: -; v_gene: TRBV7-3; j_gene: TRBJ2-1; d_gene: -; CDR3nt: TGTGCCAGCAGCCCCGAGTCGGGCAATGAGCAGTTCTTC; CDR3aa: CASSPESGNEQFF
abundance: -; v_gene: TRBV28; j_gene: TRBJ2-7; d_gene: TRBD2; CDR3nt: TGTGCCAGCAGCTGGACTAGCGGGAGTTGGGAGCAGTACTTC; CDR3aa: CASSWTSGSWEQYF
abundance: -; v_gene: TRBV6-4; j_gene: TRBJ2-1; d_gene: -; CDR3nt: TGTGCCAGCGCCGCTTGGGGACATTACTCCTACAATGAGCAGTTCTTC; CDR3aa: CASAAWGHYSYNEQFF
abundance: -; v_gene: TRBV21-1; j_gene: TRBJ2-2; d_gene: -; CDR3nt: TGTGCCAGCAGCAAAGGACCGGACAGGGAATTGGACGGGGAGCTGTTTTTT; CDR3aa: CASSKGPDRELDGELFF
abundance: once; v_gene: TRBV27; j_gene: TRBJ2-7; d_gene: TRBD2; CDR3nt: TGTGCCAGCAGTCCCCTGACTAGCGGGAGTCGGTACGAGCAGTACTTC; CDR3aa: CASSPLTSGSRYEQYF
abundance: -; v_gene: TRBV5-1; j_gene: TRBJ2-3; d_gene: -; CDR3nt: TGCGCCAGCAGCTTAGGACCGGGACCCTCGGTGGATACGCAGTATTTT; CDR3aa: CASSLGPGPSVDTQYF
abundance: many; v_gene: TRBV28; j_gene: TRBJ2-7; d_gene: -; CDR3nt: TGTGCCAGCAGTTTCAGCGGAGGGACAGCCTACGAGCAGTACTTC; CDR3aa: CASSFSGGTAYEQYF
abundance: -; v_gene: TRBV9; j_gene: TRBJ1-3; d_gene: TRBD1; CDR3nt: TGTGCCAGCAGCGCCAAACAGGGGGCGCGTGGAAACACCATATATTTT; CDR3aa: CASSAKQGARGNTIYF
abundance: -; v_gene: TRBV7-3; j_gene: TRBJ2-1; d_gene: -; CDR3nt: TGTGCCAGCAGCTTACATGGATACAATGAGCAGTTCTTC; CDR3aa: CASSLHGYNEQFF
abundance: -; v_gene: TRBV6-4; j_gene: TRBJ2-7; d_gene: TRBD2; CDR3nt: TGTGCCAGCTCCCCGGGAGGGCCGGGAGACGAGCAGTACTTC; CDR3aa: CASSPGGPGDEQYF
abundance: -; v_gene: TRBV7-2; j_gene: TRBJ2-7; d_gene: -; CDR3nt: TGTGCCAGCAGCTTAGTTGCCGCTTCCTACGAGCAGTACTTC; CDR3aa: CASSLVAASYEQYF
abundance: -; v_gene: TRBV5-1; j_gene: TRBJ2-7; d_gene: TRBD2; CDR3nt: TGCGCCAGCAGCCCCGGCGGGAGGGATTACGAGCAGTACTTC; CDR3aa: CASSPGGRDYEQYF
abundance: -; v_gene: TRBV5-1; j_gene: TRBJ2-7; d_gene: -; CDR3nt: TGCGCCAGCAGCGGAGGGACAACCTACGAGCAGTACTTC; CDR3aa: CASSGGTTYEQYF
abundance: -; v_gene: TRBV30; j_gene: TRBJ2-7; d_gene: -; CDR3nt: TGTGCCTGGAGTGGGCAGGGCTACGAGCAGTACTTC; CDR3aa: CAWSGQGYEQYF
abundance: -; v_gene: TRBV7-9; j_gene: TRBJ2-5; d_gene: -; CDR3nt: TGTGCCAGCAGCTTAGTCGGCGGGTCTGAGACCCAGTACTTC; CDR3aa: CASSLVGGSETQYF
abundance: -; v_gene: TRBV20-1; j_gene: TRBJ2-7; d_gene: -; CDR3nt: TGCAGTGCTAGAGATAACCGGGAGCAGTACTTC; CDR3aa: CSARDNREQYF
abundance: -; v_gene: TRBV10-1; j_gene: TRBJ2-7; d_gene: TRBD1; CDR3nt: TGCGCCAGCACGTTCGGACAGGGCTACGAGCAGTACTTC; CDR3aa: CASTFGQGYEQYF
abundance: few; v_gene: TRBV19; j_gene: TRBJ2-7; d_gene: TRBD2; CDR3nt: TGTGCCAGTAGTTCCCAGGCGGGAGGGTACGAGCAGTACTTC; CDR3aa: CASSSQAGGYEQYF